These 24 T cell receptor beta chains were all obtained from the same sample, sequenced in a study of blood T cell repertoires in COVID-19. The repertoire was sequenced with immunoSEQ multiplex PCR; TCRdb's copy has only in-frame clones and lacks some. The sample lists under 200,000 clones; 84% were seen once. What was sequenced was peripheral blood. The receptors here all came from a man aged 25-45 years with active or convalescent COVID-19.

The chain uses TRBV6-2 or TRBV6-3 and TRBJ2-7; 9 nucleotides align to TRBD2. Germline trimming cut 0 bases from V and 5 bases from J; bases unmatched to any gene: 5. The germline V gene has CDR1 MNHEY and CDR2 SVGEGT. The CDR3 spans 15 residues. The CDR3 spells CASSYSSSGINEQYF. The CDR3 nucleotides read TGTGCCAGCAGTTACTCTTCTAGCGGGATCAACGAGCAGTACTTC.

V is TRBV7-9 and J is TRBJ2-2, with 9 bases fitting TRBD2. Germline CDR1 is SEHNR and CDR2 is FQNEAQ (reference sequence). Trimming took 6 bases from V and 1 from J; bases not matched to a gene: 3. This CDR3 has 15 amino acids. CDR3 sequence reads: CASRRSGGNTGELFF. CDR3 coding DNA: TGTGCCAGCAGACGTAGCGGGGGGAACACCGGGGAGCTGTTTTTT.

The CDR3 is CASKTVMNTEAFF. The DNA for the CDR3 is TGTGCCAGCAAGACAGTAATGAACACTGAAGCTTTCTTT. V is TRBV19 and J is TRBJ1-1; a weak D match, TRBD1 (5 bases). CDR1 and CDR2 from the germline V gene are LNHDA and SQIVND (reference sequence). V lost 9 bases and J 0 bases, leaving 11 bases between the germline ends. This CDR3 is built from 13 residues. The whole variable domain, filled in from reference TRBV19 and TRBJ1-1, reads DGGITQSPKYLFRKEGQNVTLSCEQNLNHDAMYWYRQDPGQGLRLIYYSQIVNDFQKGDIAEGYSVSREKKESFPLTVTSAQKNPTAFYLCASKTVMNTEAFFGQGTRLTVV.

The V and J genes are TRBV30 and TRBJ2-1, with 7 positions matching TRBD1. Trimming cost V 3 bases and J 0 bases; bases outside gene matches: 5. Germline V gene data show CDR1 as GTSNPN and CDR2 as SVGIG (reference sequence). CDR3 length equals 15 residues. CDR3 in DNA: TGTGCCTGGAGCGTGACAGGGCCCTCCTACAATGAGCAGTTCTTC. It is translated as CAWSVTGPSYNEQFF.

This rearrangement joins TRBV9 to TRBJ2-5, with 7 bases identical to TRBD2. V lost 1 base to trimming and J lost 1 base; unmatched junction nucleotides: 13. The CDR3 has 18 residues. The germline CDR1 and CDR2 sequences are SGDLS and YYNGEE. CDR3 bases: TGTGCCAGCAGCGTATCCGGGGGACTAAGCGGGGTCCAAGAGACCCAGTACTTC. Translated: CASSVSGGLSGVQETQYF.

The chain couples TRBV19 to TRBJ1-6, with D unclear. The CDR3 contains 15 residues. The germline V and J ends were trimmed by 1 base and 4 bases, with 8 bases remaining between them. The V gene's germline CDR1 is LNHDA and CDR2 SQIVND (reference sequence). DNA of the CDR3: TGTGCCAGTAGTATAGTGGGCAAATATAATTCACCCCTCCACTTT. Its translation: CASSIVGKYNSPLHF. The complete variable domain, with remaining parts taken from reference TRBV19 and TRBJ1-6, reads DGGITQSPKYLFRKEGQNVTLSCEQNLNHDAMYWYRQDPGQGLRLIYYSQIVNDFQKGDIAEGYSVSREKKESFPLTVTSAQKNPTAFYLCASSIVGKYNSPLHFGNGTRLTVT.

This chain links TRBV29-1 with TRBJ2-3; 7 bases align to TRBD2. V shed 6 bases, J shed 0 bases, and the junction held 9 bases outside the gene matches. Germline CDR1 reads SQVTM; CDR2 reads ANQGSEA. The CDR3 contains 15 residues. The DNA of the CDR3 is TGCAGCGTCCAAGCGGGGCCCGCTAGCACAGATACGCAGTATTTT. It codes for CSVQAGPASTDTQYF.

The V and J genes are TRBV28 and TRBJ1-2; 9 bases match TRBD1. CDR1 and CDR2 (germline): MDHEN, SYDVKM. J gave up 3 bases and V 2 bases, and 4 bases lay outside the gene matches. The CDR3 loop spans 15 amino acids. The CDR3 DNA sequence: TGTGCCAGCAGTTTAGGGGACAGGGTGTACTATGGCTACACCTTC. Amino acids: CASSLGDRVYYGYTF.

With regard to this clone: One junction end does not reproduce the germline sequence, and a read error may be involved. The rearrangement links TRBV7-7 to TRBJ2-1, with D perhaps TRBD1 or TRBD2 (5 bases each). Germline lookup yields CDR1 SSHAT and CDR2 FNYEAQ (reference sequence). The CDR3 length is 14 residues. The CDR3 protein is CASSLEGLYNEQFF. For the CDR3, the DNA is TGTGCTAGCAGCTTAGAGGGGCTCTACAATGAGCAGTTCTTC.

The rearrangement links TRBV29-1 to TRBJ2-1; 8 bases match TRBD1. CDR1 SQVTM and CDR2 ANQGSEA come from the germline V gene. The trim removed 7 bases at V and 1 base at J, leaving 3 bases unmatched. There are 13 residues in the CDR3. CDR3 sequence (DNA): TGCAGCGAAAGACAGGGGTCCTACAATGAGCAGTTCTTC. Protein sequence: CSERQGSYNEQFF.

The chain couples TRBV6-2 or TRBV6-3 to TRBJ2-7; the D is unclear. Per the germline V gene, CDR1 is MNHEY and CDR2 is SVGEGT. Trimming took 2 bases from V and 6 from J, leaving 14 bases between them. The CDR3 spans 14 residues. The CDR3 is CASSYRGFGVEQYV. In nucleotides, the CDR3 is TGTGCCAGCAGTTACCGCGGCTTCGGCGTCGAGCAGTACGTC.

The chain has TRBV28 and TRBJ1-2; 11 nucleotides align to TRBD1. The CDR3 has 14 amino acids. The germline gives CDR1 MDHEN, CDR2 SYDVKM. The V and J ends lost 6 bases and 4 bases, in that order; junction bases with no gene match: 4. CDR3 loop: CASRRTGGPYGYTF. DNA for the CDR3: TGTGCCAGCAGGAGGACAGGGGGCCCCTATGGCTACACCTTC.

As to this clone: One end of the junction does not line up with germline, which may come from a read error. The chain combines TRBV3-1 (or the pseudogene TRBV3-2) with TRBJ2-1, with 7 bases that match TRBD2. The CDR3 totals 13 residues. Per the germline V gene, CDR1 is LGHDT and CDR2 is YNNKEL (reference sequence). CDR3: CASSQGKLARLVF. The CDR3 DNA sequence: TGTGCCAGCAGCCAGGGCAAACTAGCGAGATTGGTCTTC.

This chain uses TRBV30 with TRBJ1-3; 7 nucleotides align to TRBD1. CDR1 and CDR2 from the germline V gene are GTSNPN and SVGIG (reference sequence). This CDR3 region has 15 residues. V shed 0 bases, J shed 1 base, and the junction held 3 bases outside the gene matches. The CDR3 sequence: CAWSVQGLSGNTIYF. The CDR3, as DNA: TGTGCCTGGAGTGTACAGGGGCTTTCTGGAAACACCATATATTTT. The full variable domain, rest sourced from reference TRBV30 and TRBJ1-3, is SQTIHQWPATLVQPVGSPLSLECTVEGTSNPNLYWYRQAAGRGLQLLFYSVGIGQISSEVPQNLSASRPQDRQFILSSKKLLLSDSGFYLCAWSVQGLSGNTIYFGEGSWLTVV.

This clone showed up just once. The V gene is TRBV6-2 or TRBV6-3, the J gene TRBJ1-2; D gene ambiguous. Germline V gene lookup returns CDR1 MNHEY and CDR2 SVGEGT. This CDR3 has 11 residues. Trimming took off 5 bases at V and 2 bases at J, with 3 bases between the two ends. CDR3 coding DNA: TGTGCCAGCAGTGAGAACTATGGCTACACCTTC. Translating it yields CASSENYGYTF.

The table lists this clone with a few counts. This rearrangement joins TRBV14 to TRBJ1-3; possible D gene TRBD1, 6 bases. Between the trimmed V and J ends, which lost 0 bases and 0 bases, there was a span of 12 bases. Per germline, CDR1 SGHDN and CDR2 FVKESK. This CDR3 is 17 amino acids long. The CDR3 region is CASSQDKRTVSGNTIYF. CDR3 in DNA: TGTGCCAGCAGCCAAGATAAACGGACAGTCTCTGGAAACACCATATATTTT.

CDR3 nucleotide sequence: TGTGCCAGCAGCTTTGGGACAGCGCTCTTTCAGTATTTT. It is translated as CASSFGTALFQYF. This chain links TRBV28 with TRBJ2-3; the match to TRBD1 covers 7 bases. This CDR3 has 13 amino acids. Germline loops: CDR1 MDHEN, CDR2 SYDVKM. The ends lost 6 bases at V and 12 bases at J; junction bases unmatched: 12. The whole variable domain, remainder taken from reference TRBV28 and TRBJ2-3, is DVKVTQSSRYLVKRTGEKVFLECVQDMDHENMFWYRQDPGLGLRLIYFSYDVKMKEKGDIPEGYSVSREKKERFSLILESASTNQTSMYLCASSFGTALFQYFGPGTRLTVL.

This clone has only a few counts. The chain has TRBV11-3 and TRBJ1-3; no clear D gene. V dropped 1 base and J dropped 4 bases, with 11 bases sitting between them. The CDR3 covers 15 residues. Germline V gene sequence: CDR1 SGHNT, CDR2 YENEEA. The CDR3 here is CASSLVAGFGNTIYF. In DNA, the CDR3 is TGTGCCAGCAGCTTAGTAGCGGGGTTCGGAAACACCATATATTTT.

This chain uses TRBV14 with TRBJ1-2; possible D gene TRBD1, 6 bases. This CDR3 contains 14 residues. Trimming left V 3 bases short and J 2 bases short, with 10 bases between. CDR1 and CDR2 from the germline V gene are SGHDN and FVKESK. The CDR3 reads CASSQEQGNYGYTF. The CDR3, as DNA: TGTGCCAGCAGCCAGGAACAGGGAAACTATGGCTACACCTTC.

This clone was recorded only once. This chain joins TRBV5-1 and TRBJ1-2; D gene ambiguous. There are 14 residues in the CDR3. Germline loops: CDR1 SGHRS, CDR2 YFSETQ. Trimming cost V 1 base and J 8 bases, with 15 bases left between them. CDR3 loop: CASSLSRESGGYTF. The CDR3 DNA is TGCGCCAGCAGCTTGAGTCGGGAGAGCGGGGGCTACACCTTC.

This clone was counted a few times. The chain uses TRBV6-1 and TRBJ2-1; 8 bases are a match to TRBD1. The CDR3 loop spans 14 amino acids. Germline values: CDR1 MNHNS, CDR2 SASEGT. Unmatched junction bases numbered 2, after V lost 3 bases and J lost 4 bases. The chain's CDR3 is CASSERQGYNEQFF. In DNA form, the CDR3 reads TGTGCCAGCAGTGAGAGACAGGGGTACAATGAGCAGTTCTTC.

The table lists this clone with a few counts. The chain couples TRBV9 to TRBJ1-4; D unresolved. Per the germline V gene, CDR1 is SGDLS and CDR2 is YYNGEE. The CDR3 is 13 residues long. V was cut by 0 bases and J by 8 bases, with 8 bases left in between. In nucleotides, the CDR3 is TGTGCCAGCAGCGTAGAGGAGAGCGAAAAACTGTTTTTT. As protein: CASSVEESEKLFF.

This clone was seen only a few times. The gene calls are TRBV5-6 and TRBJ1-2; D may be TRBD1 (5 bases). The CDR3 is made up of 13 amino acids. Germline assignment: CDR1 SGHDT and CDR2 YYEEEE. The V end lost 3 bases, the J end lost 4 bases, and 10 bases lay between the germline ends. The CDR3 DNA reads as TGTGCCAGCAGCTCCGGCGGGGCCTATGGCTACACCTTC. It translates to CASSSGGAYGYTF.

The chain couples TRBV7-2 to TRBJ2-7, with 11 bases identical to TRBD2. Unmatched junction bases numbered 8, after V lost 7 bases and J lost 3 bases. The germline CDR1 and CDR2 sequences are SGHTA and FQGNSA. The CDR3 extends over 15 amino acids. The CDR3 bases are TGTGCCAGCACCGTGACTAGCGGGATTCTCTACGAGCAGTACTTC. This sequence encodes CASTVTSGILYEQYF.